The clone carrying this T cell receptor (beta chain) has a single count. Its target is unknown. The sample is drawn from a study of OX40 agonist ivuxolimab in advanced cancers. Study-wide background: In this trial design, patients received ivuxolimab intravenously at 0.01 to 10 mg/kg every 2 weeks.

The study's findings and limits: Expanded clones were, on average, more numerous in CD8+ T cells than in CD4+. It was not determined which antigens were specifically recognized by the peripheral T cells that had undergone clonal expansion.

Samples of blood were obtained at baseline, on cycle 4 day 1, and on cycle 7 day 1. The J segment lost 8 bases and the V segment lost 0 bases, leaving 3 bases of the junction unmatched. The CDR3 has 15 residues. Germline CDR1 reads SGDLS; CDR2 reads YYNGEE. Using immunoSEQ multiplex PCR, the repertoire was profiled, and TCRdb retains in-frame clones only, with some absent. The data show 80,000 to 90,000 clones, about 86% seen once. This TCR came from an adult with an advanced solid tumor such as melanoma, head and neck, liver or kidney cancer. This sequence joins TRBV9 and TRBJ1-6, with TRBD1 identical over 9 bases. Sample: CD4+ or CD8+ T cells sorted from blood, taken in a trial of the OX40 agonist ivuxolimab. CDR3 sequence reads: CASSVGGTGYSPLHF. CDR3 DNA sequence: TGTGCCAGCAGCGTAGGAGGGACAGGGTATTCACCCCTCCACTTT.